This TCR beta chain comes out of a study of T-cell reconstitution after alpha-beta-depleted transplantation in children. The sample holds a few counts of this clonotype. Preparation of the TCRbeta library used unique molecular identifiers. TCRdb called the PCR reads again in MiXCR, with one record for every CDR3 protein. The sample shows 600,000 to 700,000 distinct CDR3 sequences, roughly 15% of them seen only once. The sample consisted of PBMCs from the stem cell graft donor, taken from the stem cell graft. The TCR comes from a human donor who donated a stem cell graft to a child with acute myeloid leukemia.

The chain's CDR3 is CSAREGPYNEQFF. CDR3 sequence (DNA): TGCAGTGCTAGAGAGGGACCGTACAATGAGCAGTTCTTC. This chain connects TRBV20-1 to TRBJ2-1; possibly TRBD1 or TRBD2 for D (5 bases each). Germline V lookup: CDR1 DFQATT, CDR2 SNEGSKA (reference sequence). This CDR3 region has 13 residues. With 0 bases removed from V and 4 bases from J, the gap between germline ends came to 7 bases.